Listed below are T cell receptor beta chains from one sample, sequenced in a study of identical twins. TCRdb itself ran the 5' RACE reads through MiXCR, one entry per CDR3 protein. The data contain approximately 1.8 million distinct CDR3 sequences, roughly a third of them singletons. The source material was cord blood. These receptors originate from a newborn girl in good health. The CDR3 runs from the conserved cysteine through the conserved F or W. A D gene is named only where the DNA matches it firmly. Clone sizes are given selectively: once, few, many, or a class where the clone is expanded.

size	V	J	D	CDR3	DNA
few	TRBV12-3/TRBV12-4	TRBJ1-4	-	CASSPLYRASNEKLFF	TGTGCCAGCAGTCCCCTCTACAGGGCTTCGAATGAAAAACTGTTTTTT
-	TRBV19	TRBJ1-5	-	CASSIGTQPQHF	TGTGCCAGTAGTATAGGGACTCAGCCCCAGCATTTT
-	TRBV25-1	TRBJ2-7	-	CASSENRYEQYF	TGTGCCAGCAGTGAAAACCGCTACGAGCAGTACTTC
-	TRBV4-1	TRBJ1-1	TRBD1	CASSQVRQGYTEAFF	TGCGCCAGCAGCCAGGTCCGACAGGGCTACACTGAAGCTTTCTTT
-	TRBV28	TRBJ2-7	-	CASSGQGESYEQYF	TGTGCCAGTTCGGGGCAGGGAGAATCCTACGAGCAGTACTTC
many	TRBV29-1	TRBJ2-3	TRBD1	CSVGQGGGFKGDTQYF	TGCAGCGTTGGACAGGGCGGCGGCTTCAAAGGAGATACGCAGTATTTT
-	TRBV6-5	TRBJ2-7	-	CASSYSDSGIEQYF	TGTGCCAGCAGTTACTCGGACAGTGGGATTGAGCAGTACTTC
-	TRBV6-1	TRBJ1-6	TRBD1	CASSVRDRGRGNMNSPLHF	TGTGCCAGCAGTGTCCGGGACAGGGGGCGCGGCAATATGAATTCACCCCTCCACTTT
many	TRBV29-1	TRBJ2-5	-	CSARIQETQYF	TGCAGCGCACGGATCCAAGAGACCCAGTACTTC
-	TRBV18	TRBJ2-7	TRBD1	CASSLLSGTGSSYEQYF	TGTGCCAGCTCACTCCTATCCGGGACAGGGAGCTCCTACGAGCAGTACTTC
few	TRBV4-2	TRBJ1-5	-	CASSQAKGRSNQPQHF	TGTGCCAGCAGCCAAGCGAAGGGTCGAAGCAATCAGCCCCAGCATTTT
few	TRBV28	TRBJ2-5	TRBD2	CASKGTSGMETQYF	TGTGCCAGCAAGGGTACTAGCGGGATGGAGACCCAGTACTTC
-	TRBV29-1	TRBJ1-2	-	CSVETAGEGYGYTF	TGCAGCGTTGAAACGGCAGGGGAGGGCTATGGCTACACCTTC
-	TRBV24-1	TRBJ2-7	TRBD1	CATSDQISGGQGPFSYEQYF	TGTGCCACCAGTGATCAAATTTCGGGTGGACAGGGGCCCTTCTCCTACGAGCAGTACTTC
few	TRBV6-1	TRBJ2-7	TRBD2	CASSVVREGEQYF	TGTGCCAGCAGTGTGGTCAGGGAGGGCGAGCAGTACTTC
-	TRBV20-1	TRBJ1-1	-	CSARGRGMNTEAFF	TGCAGTGCTAGAGGCAGGGGCATGAACACTGAAGCTTTCTTT
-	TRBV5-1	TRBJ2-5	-	CASNMWQGETQYF	TGCGCCAGCAATATGTGGCAGGGAGAGACCCAGTACTTC
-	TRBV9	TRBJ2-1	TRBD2	CASSVRTGLAAYNKQFF	TGTGCCAGCAGCGTTCGCACGGGACTAGCGGCTTACAATAAGCAGTTCTTC
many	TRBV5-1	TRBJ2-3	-	CASSLEPRTDTQYF	TGCGCCAGCAGCTTGGAGCCGCGCACAGATACGCAGTATTTT
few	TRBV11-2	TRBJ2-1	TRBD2	CASSTNGLAGEPYNEQFF	TGTGCCAGCAGCACCAACGGACTAGCGGGGGAACCCTACAATGAGCAGTTCTTC
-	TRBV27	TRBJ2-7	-	CASSLREGAHNEQYF	TGTGCCAGCAGTTTACGGGAGGGGGCGCACAATGAGCAGTACTTC
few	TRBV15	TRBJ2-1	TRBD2	CATSRERELSYNEQFF	TGTGCCACCAGCAGAGAGCGGGAGTTGTCATACAATGAGCAGTTCTTC
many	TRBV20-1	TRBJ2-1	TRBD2	CSARPQSGLAGDNEQFF	TGCAGTGCTAGACCTCAAAGCGGACTAGCGGGGGACAATGAGCAGTTCTTC
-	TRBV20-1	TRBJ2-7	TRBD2	CSARGPEREIYEQYF	TGCAGTGCTAGGGGTCCCGAGCGGGAGATCTACGAGCAGTACTTC
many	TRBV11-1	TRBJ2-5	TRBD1	CASSFEPRQGQETQYF	TGTGCCAGCAGCTTCGAGCCCCGACAGGGCCAAGAGACCCAGTACTTC
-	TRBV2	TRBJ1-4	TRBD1	CASSEPGTGEREKLFF	TGTGCCAGCAGTGAACCAGGGACAGGGGAGAGGGAAAAACTGTTTTTT
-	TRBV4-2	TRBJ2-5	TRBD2	CASSKSKRGGEYQETQYF	TGTGCCAGCAGCAAGTCGAAGCGGGGGGGCGAATACCAAGAGACCCAGTACTTC
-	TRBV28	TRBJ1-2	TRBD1	CASTLVGTGSYGYTF	TGTGCCAGCACCCTAGTCGGGACAGGGTCCTATGGCTACACCTTC
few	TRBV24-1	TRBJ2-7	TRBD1	CATRGQALGYEQYF	TGTGCCACCAGGGGACAGGCGCTAGGCTACGAGCAGTACTTC
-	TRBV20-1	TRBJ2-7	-	CSARDEDSSYEQYF	TGCAGTGCTAGAGATGAGGACAGCTCCTACGAGCAGTACTTC
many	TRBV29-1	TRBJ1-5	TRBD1	CSVRDRAPSQPQHF	TGCAGCGTCAGGGACAGGGCCCCTAGTCAGCCCCAGCATTTT
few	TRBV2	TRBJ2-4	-	CASSFHGEQYF	TGTGCCAGCAGCTTTCATGGGGAGCAGTACTTC
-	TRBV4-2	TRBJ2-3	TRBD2	CASSRRGAKVTDTQYF	TGTGCCAGCAGCCGGCGGGGGGCCAAGGTCACAGATACGCAGTATTTT
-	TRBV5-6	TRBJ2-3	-	CASSLLGSLVSTDAQYF	TGTGCCAGCAGCCTACTGGGGTCTCTGGTGAGCACAGATGCGCAGTATTTT
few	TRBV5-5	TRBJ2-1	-	CASSGLGYYNEQFF	TGTGCCAGCAGCGGCCTGGGGTACTACAATGAGCAGTTCTTC
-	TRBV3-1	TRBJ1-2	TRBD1	CASSRSGTGKGANYGYTF	TGTGCCAGCAGCCGTTCCGGGACAGGGAAGGGGGCTAACTATGGCTACACCTTC
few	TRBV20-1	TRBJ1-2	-	CSARRQGHGYTF	TGCAGTGCTAGAAGGCAGGGCCATGGCTACACCTTC
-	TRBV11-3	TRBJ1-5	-	CASSLRHRTDQPQHF	TGTGCCAGCAGCTTAAGGCACAGGACAGATCAGCCCCAGCATTTT
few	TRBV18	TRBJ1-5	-	CASSQQTVNQPQHF	TGTGCCAGCTCACAACAGACAGTCAATCAGCCCCAGCATTTT
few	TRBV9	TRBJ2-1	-	CASSAPVRGGNEQFF	TGTGCCAGCAGCGCCCCAGTACGAGGGGGCAATGAGCAGTTCTTC
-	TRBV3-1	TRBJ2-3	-	CARGGSGSLSTDTQYF	TGTGCCAGGGGAGGAAGCGGGTCACTAAGCACAGATACGCAGTATTTT
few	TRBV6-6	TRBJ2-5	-	CASSYGSETQYF	TGTGCCAGCAGTTACGGGTCAGAGACCCAGTACTTC
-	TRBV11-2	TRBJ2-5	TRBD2	CASSFAASGINEQYF	TGTGCCAGCAGCTTTGCCGCCAGCGGGATTAATGAGCAGTACTTC
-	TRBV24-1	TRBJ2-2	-	CATMERTNTGELFF	TGTGCCACCATGGAGCGCACGAACACCGGGGAGCTGTTTTTT